These T cell receptor beta chains were read from a single sample in a study of shared clonotypes between healthy human individuals. TCRdb keeps only in-frame clones here, not all; method: immunoSEQ multiplex PCR. Of roughly 2.1 million clones listed, roughly 91% are singletons. The specimen sequenced was naive CD8+ T cells from PBMCs. The receptors come from a man between 18 and 35 years old in good health. Some clones in this sample may be carry-over from other donors' samples. Both conserved end residues are part of each CDR3. The D gene is left open where the match is weak. The size entry is marked missing in some rows and otherwise reads once, few, many or a size class.

j_call: TRBJ1-4; d_call: .; v_call: TRBV5-1; clone_size: .; cdr3_aa: CASSPKGLGSEKLFF; cdr3_nt: TGCGCCAGCAGCCCCAAGGGGCTAGGGAGTGAAAAACTGTTTTTT
j_call: TRBJ2-3; d_call: TRBD2; v_call: TRBV9; clone_size: .; cdr3_aa: CASSVEVSGASTDTQYF; cdr3_nt: TGTGCCAGCAGCGTAGAGGTTAGCGGGGCTAGCACAGATACGCAGTATTTT
j_call: TRBJ2-1; d_call: .; v_call: TRBV9; clone_size: .; cdr3_aa: CASSVEGFTYNEQFF; cdr3_nt: TGTGCCAGCAGCGTAGAAGGGTTCACCTACAATGAGCAGTTCTTC
j_call: TRBJ1-1; d_call: TRBD1; v_call: TRBV6-1; clone_size: once; cdr3_aa: CASSEFGQGRRRTEAFF; cdr3_nt: TGTGCCAGCAGTGAATTCGGACAGGGTAGGAGGAGAACTGAAGCTTTCTTT
j_call: TRBJ2-3; d_call: .; v_call: TRBV7-8; clone_size: .; cdr3_aa: CASSPIGGASTDTQYF; cdr3_nt: TGTGCCAGCAGCCCAATTGGCGGGGCTAGCACAGATACGCAGTATTTT
j_call: TRBJ1-5; d_call: .; v_call: TRBV6-5; clone_size: few; cdr3_aa: CASHIGGDSNQPQHF; cdr3_nt: TGTGCCAGTCATATTGGGGGAGATAGCAATCAGCCCCAGCATTTT
j_call: TRBJ1-1; d_call: TRBD1; v_call: TRBV4-1; clone_size: few; cdr3_aa: CASSQVPPGTGNTEAFF; cdr3_nt: TGCGCCAGCAGCCAAGTGCCTCCAGGGACAGGGAACACTGAAGCTTTCTTT
j_call: TRBJ2-7; d_call: TRBD1; v_call: TRBV30; clone_size: .; cdr3_aa: CAWSDLLTGYYEQYF; cdr3_nt: TGTGCCTGGAGTGACCTCCTGACAGGGTACTACGAGCAGTACTTC
j_call: TRBJ2-1; d_call: .; v_call: TRBV5-6; clone_size: .; cdr3_aa: CASSQVGGTYNEQFF; cdr3_nt: TGTGCCAGCAGCCAGGTCGGGGGAACTTACAATGAGCAGTTCTTC
j_call: TRBJ2-5; d_call: .; v_call: TRBV5-6; clone_size: .; cdr3_aa: CASSSPGEETQYF; cdr3_nt: TGTGCCAGCAGCTCCCCGGGGGAAGAGACCCAGTACTTC
j_call: TRBJ2-7; d_call: .; v_call: TRBV14; clone_size: .; cdr3_aa: CASSAGLIYEQYF; cdr3_nt: TGTGCCAGCAGCGCGGGACTGATCTACGAGCAGTACTTC
j_call: TRBJ2-1; d_call: .; v_call: TRBV2; clone_size: .; cdr3_aa: CASSDLAPEQFF; cdr3_nt: TGTGCCAGCAGTGACCTAGCGCCGGAGCAGTTCTTC
j_call: TRBJ2-1; d_call: TRBD2; v_call: TRBV19; clone_size: .; cdr3_aa: CASSPGLAAYNEQFF; cdr3_nt: TGTGCCAGTAGTCCGGGACTAGCGGCCTACAATGAGCAGTTCTTC
j_call: TRBJ1-1; d_call: TRBD1; v_call: TRBV4-1; clone_size: once; cdr3_aa: CASSLTGGVGTEAFF; cdr3_nt: TGCGCCAGCAGCCTGACAGGGGGCGTGGGCACTGAAGCTTTCTTT
j_call: TRBJ2-2; d_call: TRBD2; v_call: TRBV7-6; clone_size: .; cdr3_aa: CASSSPGTSGSLAGELFF; cdr3_nt: TGTGCCAGCAGCTCCCCCGGGACTAGCGGGAGTTTGGCCGGGGAGCTGTTTTTT
j_call: TRBJ2-1; d_call: .; v_call: TRBV4-3; clone_size: .; cdr3_aa: CASSQDLADAVHNEQFF; cdr3_nt: TGCGCCAGCAGCCAAGATTTGGCAGACGCGGTCCACAATGAGCAGTTCTTC
j_call: TRBJ2-1; d_call: .; v_call: TRBV9; clone_size: once; cdr3_aa: CASSPGRLSLTAGNEQFF; cdr3_nt: TGTGCCAGCAGCCCAGGTAGATTATCCCTTACTGCGGGAAATGAGCAGTTCTTC
j_call: TRBJ2-5; d_call: .; v_call: TRBV28; clone_size: .; cdr3_aa: CASSPPRPWETQYF; cdr3_nt: TGTGCCAGCAGTCCCCCAAGACCCTGGGAGACCCAGTACTTC
j_call: TRBJ2-1; d_call: .; v_call: TRBV7-9; clone_size: .; cdr3_aa: CASSSGILVGHQEQFF; cdr3_nt: TGTGCCAGCAGCTCTGGGATACTAGTGGGGCATCAAGAGCAGTTCTTC
j_call: TRBJ1-1; d_call: TRBD1; v_call: TRBV9; clone_size: .; cdr3_aa: CASSVVTPRWDRPFNAEAFF; cdr3_nt: TGTGCCAGCAGCGTAGTTACCCCCCGTTGGGACAGGCCCTTCAACGCTGAAGCTTTCTTT
j_call: TRBJ2-3; d_call: TRBD2; v_call: TRBV13; clone_size: .; cdr3_aa: CASSRLAEDDTQYF; cdr3_nt: TGTGCCAGCAGCAGACTAGCGGAAGACGATACGCAGTATTTT
j_call: TRBJ2-4; d_call: .; v_call: TRBV18; clone_size: .; cdr3_aa: CASSPARVKNIQYF; cdr3_nt: TGTGCCAGCTCACCAGCCAGGGTGAAAAACATTCAGTACTTC
j_call: TRBJ2-7; d_call: .; v_call: TRBV11-3; clone_size: .; cdr3_aa: CASSLDGGLMGEQYF; cdr3_nt: TGTGCCAGCAGCTTAGATGGAGGTCTAATGGGCGAGCAGTACTTC
j_call: TRBJ2-4; d_call: .; v_call: TRBV9; clone_size: .; cdr3_aa: CASSVGVAKNIQYF; cdr3_nt: TGTGCCAGCAGCGTAGGAGTAGCCAAAAACATTCAGTACTTC
j_call: TRBJ1-2; d_call: TRBD1; v_call: TRBV6-1; clone_size: once; cdr3_aa: CASSELRQGQNGYTF; cdr3_nt: TGTGCCAGCAGTGAACTTAGACAGGGTCAGAATGGCTACACCTTC
j_call: TRBJ1-4; d_call: TRBD1; v_call: TRBV7-8; clone_size: .; cdr3_aa: CASSLGDYRGGEKLFF; cdr3_nt: TGTGCCAGCAGCTTAGGGGACTACAGGGGTGGGGAAAAACTGTTTTTT
j_call: TRBJ2-1; d_call: TRBD2; v_call: TRBV27; clone_size: .; cdr3_aa: CASSLSSGRFYEQFF; cdr3_nt: TGTGCCAGCAGTTTATCCAGCGGGAGGTTCTATGAGCAGTTCTTC
j_call: TRBJ1-2; d_call: .; v_call: TRBV27; clone_size: .; cdr3_aa: CASTLSPGGYGYTF; cdr3_nt: TGTGCCAGCACCCTATCCCCCGGGGGCTATGGCTACACCTTC
j_call: TRBJ2-1; d_call: TRBD1; v_call: TRBV7-3; clone_size: .; cdr3_aa: CASSSRDRPNEQFF; cdr3_nt: TGTGCCAGCAGCTCACGGGACAGGCCCAATGAGCAGTTCTTC
j_call: TRBJ2-2; d_call: TRBD2; v_call: TRBV5-1; clone_size: .; cdr3_aa: CASSWGLADNTGELFF; cdr3_nt: TGCGCCAGCAGCTGGGGACTAGCGGATAACACCGGGGAGCTGTTTTTT
j_call: TRBJ2-7; d_call: .; v_call: TRBV11-1; clone_size: .; cdr3_aa: CASSKRSSYEQYF; cdr3_nt: TGTGCCAGCAGTAAGAGGAGCTCCTACGAGCAGTACTTC
j_call: TRBJ2-7; d_call: .; v_call: TRBV27; clone_size: .; cdr3_aa: CASSYSRTYEQYF; cdr3_nt: TGTGCCAGCAGTTATTCCAGAACTTACGAGCAGTACTTC
j_call: TRBJ1-4; d_call: TRBD1; v_call: TRBV25-1; clone_size: .; cdr3_aa: CASSYRQGAEEKLFF; cdr3_nt: TGTGCCAGCAGTTATAGACAGGGGGCAGAAGAAAAACTGTTTTTT
j_call: TRBJ2-2; d_call: .; v_call: TRBV6-4; clone_size: .; cdr3_aa: CASSDSRWGAGELFF; cdr3_nt: TGTGCCAGCAGTGACTCCCGGTGGGGCGCCGGGGAGCTGTTTTTT
j_call: TRBJ2-7; d_call: .; v_call: TRBV11-2; clone_size: many; cdr3_aa: CASSFGSGGFEQYF; cdr3_nt: TGTGCCAGCAGCTTTGGGTCAGGGGGGTTCGAGCAGTACTTC
j_call: TRBJ2-4; d_call: TRBD1; v_call: TRBV7-9; clone_size: .; cdr3_aa: CASSFARFGQGRPKNIQYF; cdr3_nt: TGTGCCAGCAGCTTCGCAAGATTTGGACAGGGTAGGCCCAAAAACATTCAGTACTTC
j_call: TRBJ2-1; d_call: .; v_call: TRBV4-1; clone_size: .; cdr3_aa: CASSRIPGRKADEQFF; cdr3_nt: TGCGCCAGCAGCCGGATCCCGGGCCGGAAGGCCGATGAGCAGTTCTTC
j_call: TRBJ2-7; d_call: .; v_call: TRBV7-6; clone_size: .; cdr3_aa: CASSFAGPFPPYEQYF; cdr3_nt: TGTGCCAGCAGCTTCGCGGGTCCCTTTCCACCCTACGAGCAGTACTTC
j_call: TRBJ1-5; d_call: .; v_call: TRBV4-1; clone_size: .; cdr3_aa: CASSQYALASNQPQHF; cdr3_nt: TGCGCCAGCAGCCAATACGCTCTAGCTAGCAATCAGCCCCAGCATTTT
j_call: TRBJ1-1; d_call: .; v_call: TRBV27; clone_size: .; cdr3_aa: CASRSGGMHTEAFF; cdr3_nt: TGTGCCAGCAGGTCTGGGGGGATGCACACTGAAGCTTTCTTT
j_call: TRBJ1-2; d_call: .; v_call: TRBV27; clone_size: .; cdr3_aa: CASGPGASYGYTF; cdr3_nt: TGTGCCAGTGGACCAGGGGCCTCCTATGGCTACACCTTC
j_call: TRBJ2-2; d_call: TRBD1; v_call: TRBV7-9; clone_size: once; cdr3_aa: CASSLPGGNTGELFF; cdr3_nt: TGTGCCAGCAGCTTACCAGGGGGGAACACCGGGGAGCTGTTTTTT
j_call: TRBJ2-3; d_call: .; v_call: TRBV19; clone_size: .; cdr3_aa: CASSIEDTQYF; cdr3_nt: TGTGCCAGTAGTATAGAAGATACGCAGTATTTT
j_call: TRBJ2-7; d_call: .; v_call: TRBV5-5; clone_size: .; cdr3_aa: CASSQERTYSYEQYF; cdr3_nt: TGTGCCAGCAGCCAGGAGAGGACCTACTCCTACGAGCAGTACTTC
j_call: TRBJ2-4; d_call: .; v_call: TRBV4-2; clone_size: .; cdr3_aa: CASSQGSRGQYF; cdr3_nt: TGTGCCAGCAGCCAAGGATCCCGGGGGCAGTACTTC
j_call: TRBJ1-5; d_call: .; v_call: TRBV28; clone_size: .; cdr3_aa: CASSLGQGWIEPQHF; cdr3_nt: TGTGCCAGCAGTTTAGGGCAGGGTTGGATAGAGCCCCAGCATTTT
j_call: TRBJ1-1; d_call: .; v_call: TRBV6-5; clone_size: .; cdr3_aa: CASSYSSGRYTEAFF; cdr3_nt: TGTGCCAGCAGTTACTCGAGTGGGAGGTACACTGAAGCTTTCTTT